One T cell receptor beta chain is described in this entry. TCRdb independently ran MiXCR on the 5' RACE reads; one entry per CDR3 protein. The sample holds 250,000 to 350,000 distinct CDR3 sequences, around 7% seen once. The sample comes from a study of T cells after yellow fever vaccination. The CDR3 totals 19 residues. CDR1 DFQATT and CDR2 SNEGSKA come from the germline V gene (reference sequence). V was clipped by 4 bases and J by 3 bases; unmatched bases: 16. The receptor comes from a man younger than 35 who received the YFV17D yellow fever vaccine. The sample here was PBMCs, taken about 49 days after the first yellow fever vaccination. The chain links TRBV20-1 to TRBJ2-3, with TRBD2 matching over 13 bases. The CDR3 sequence: CSATQRLAGGPFRTDTQYF. The CDR3, as DNA: TGCAGTGCTACTCAACGACTAGCGGGGGGCCCCTTCCGGACAGATACGCAGTATTTT.